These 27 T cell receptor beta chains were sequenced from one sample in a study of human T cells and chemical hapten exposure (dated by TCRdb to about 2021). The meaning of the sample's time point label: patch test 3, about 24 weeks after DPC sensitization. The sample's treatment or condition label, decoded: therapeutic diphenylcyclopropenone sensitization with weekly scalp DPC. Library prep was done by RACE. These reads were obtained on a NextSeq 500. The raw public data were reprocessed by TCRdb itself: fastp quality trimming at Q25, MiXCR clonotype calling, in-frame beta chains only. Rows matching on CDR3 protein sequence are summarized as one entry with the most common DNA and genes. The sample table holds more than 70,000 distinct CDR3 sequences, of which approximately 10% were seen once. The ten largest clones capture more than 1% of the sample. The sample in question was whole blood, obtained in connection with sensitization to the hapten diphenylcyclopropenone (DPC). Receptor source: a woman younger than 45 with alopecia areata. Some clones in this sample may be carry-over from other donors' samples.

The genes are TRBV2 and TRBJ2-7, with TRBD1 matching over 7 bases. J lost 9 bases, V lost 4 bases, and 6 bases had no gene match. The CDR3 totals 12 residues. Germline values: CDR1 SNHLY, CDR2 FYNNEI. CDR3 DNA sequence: TGTGCCAGCAGTGCGCCACAGGGGAGGCAGTACGTC. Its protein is CASSAPQGRQYV.

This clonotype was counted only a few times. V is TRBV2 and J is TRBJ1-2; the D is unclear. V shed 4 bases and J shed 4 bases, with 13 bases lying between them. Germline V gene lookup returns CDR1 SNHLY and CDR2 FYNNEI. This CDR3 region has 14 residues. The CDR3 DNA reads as TGTGCCAGCAGTGTCCAGGCAGGAGGCTATGGCTACACCTTC. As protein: CASSVQAGGYGYTF.

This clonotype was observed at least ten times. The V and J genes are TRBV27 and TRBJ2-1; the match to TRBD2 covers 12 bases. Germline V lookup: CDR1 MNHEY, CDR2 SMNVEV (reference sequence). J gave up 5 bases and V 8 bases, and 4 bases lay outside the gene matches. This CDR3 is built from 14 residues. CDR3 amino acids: CASLGLAGNNEQFF. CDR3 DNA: TGTGCCAGCCTAGGACTAGCGGGGAACAATGAGCAGTTCTTC.

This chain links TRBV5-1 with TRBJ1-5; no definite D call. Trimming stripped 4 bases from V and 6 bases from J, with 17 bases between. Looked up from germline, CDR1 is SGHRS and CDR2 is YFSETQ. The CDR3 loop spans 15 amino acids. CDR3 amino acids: CASSKDGYLGQPQHF. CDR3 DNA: TGCGCCAGCAGCAAGGACGGGTACCTTGGTCAGCCCCAGCATTTT.

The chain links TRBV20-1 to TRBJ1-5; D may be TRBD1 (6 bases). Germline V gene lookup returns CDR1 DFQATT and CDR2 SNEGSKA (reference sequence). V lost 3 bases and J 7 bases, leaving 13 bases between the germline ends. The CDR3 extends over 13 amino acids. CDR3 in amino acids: CSARGGASQPQHF. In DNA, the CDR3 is TGCAGTGCTAGGGGGGGCGCGTCCCAGCCCCAGCATTTT.

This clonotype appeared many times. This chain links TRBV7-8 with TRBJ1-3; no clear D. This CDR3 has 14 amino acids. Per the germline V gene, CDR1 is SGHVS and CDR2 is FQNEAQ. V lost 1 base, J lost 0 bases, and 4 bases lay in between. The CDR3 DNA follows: TGTGCCAGCAGCTTAGGGCTCTCTGGAAACACCATATATTTT. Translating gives CASSLGLSGNTIYF.

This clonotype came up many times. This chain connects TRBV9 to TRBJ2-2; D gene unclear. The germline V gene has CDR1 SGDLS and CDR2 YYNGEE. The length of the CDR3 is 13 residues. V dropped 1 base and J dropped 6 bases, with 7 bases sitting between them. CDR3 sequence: CASSVRDSGELFF. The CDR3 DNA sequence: TGTGCCAGCAGCGTACGTGATTCCGGGGAGCTGTTTTTT.

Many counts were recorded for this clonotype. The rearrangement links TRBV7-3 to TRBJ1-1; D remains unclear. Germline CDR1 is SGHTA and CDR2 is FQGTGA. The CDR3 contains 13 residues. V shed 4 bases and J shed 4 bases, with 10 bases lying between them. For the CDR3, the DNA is TGTGCCAGCAGCTCAACCCCGGCCACTGAAGCTTTCTTT. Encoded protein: CASSSTPATEAFF. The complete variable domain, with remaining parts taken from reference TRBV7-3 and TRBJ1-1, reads GAGVSQTPSNKVTEKGKYVELRCDPISGHTALYWYRQSLGQGPEFLIYFQGTGAADDSGLPNDRFFAVRPEGSVSTLKIQRTERGDSAVYLCASSSTPATEAFFGQGTRLTVV.

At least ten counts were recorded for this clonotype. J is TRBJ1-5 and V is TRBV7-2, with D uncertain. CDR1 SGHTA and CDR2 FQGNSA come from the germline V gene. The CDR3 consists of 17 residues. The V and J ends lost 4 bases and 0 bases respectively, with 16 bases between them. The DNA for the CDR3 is TGTGCCAGCAGCTCGTCCCCCGCACATAATAGCAATCAGCCCCAGCATTTT. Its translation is CASSSSPAHNSNQPQHF. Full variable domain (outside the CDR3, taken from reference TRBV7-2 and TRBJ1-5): GAGVSQSPSNKVTEKGKDVELRCDPISGHTALYWYRQSLGQGLEFLIYFQGNSAPDKSGLPSDRFSAERTGGSVSTLTIQRTQQEDSAVYLCASSSSPAHNSNQPQHFGDGTRLSIL.

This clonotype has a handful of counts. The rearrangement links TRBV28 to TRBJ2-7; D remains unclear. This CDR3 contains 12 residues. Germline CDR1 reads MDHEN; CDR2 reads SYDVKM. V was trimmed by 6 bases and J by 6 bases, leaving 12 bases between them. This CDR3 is CASSQNRAEQYV. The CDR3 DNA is TGTGCCAGCAGCCAAAACCGGGCCGAGCAGTACGTC.

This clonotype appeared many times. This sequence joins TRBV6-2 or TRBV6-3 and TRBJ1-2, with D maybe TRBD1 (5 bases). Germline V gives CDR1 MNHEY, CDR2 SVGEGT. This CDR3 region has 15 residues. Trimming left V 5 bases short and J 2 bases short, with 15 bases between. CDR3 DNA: TGTGCCAGCAGTCCGCAGGGAAGGATGAACTATGGCTACACCTTC. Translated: CASSPQGRMNYGYTF.

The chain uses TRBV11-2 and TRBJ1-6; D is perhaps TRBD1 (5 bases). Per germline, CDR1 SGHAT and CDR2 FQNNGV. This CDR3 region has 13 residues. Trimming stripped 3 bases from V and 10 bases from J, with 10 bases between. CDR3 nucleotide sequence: TGTGCCAGCAGCTTCCAGGGATACTCACCCCTCCACTTT. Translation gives CASSFQGYSPLHF. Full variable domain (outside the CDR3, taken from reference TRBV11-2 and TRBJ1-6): EAGVAQSPRYKIIEKRQSVAFWCNPISGHATLYWYQQILGQGPKLLIQFQNNGVVDDSQLPKDRFSAERLKGVDSTLKIQPAKLEDSAVYLCASSFQGYSPLHFGNGTRLTVT.

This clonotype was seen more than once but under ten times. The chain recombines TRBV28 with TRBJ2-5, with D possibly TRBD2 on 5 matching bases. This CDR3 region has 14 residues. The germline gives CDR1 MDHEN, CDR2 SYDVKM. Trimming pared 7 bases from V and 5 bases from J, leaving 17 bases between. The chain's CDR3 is CASNEPPGVETQYF. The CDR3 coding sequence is TGTGCCAGCAACGAACCCCCCGGGGTGGAGACCCAGTACTTC.

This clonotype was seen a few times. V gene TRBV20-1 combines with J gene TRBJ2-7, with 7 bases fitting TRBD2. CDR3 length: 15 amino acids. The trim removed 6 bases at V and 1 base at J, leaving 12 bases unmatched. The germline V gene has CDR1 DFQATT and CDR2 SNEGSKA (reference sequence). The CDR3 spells CSARTLRGSSYEQYF. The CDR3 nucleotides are TGCAGTGCCAGAACTCTTCGCGGGAGTTCCTACGAGCAGTACTTC.

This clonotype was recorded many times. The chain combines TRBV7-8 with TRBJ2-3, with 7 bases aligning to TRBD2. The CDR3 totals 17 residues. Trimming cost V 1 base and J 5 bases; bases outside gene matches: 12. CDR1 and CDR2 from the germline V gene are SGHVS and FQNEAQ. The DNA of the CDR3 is TGTGCCAGCAGCTTAGTGAGGGCTAGCGGTCGGGGAGATACGCAGTATTTT. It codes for CASSLVRASGRGDTQYF.

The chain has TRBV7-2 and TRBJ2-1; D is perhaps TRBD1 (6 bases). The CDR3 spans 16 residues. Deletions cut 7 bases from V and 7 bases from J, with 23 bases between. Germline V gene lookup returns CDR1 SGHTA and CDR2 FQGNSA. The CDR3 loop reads CASTFQPQTGKNEQFF. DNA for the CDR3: TGTGCCAGCACCTTCCAACCACAAACAGGGAAGAATGAGCAGTTCTTC.

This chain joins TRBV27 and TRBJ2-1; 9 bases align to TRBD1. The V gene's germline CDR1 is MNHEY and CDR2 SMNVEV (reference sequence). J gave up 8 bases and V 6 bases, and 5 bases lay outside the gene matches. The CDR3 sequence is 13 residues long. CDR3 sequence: CASRGQGLHEQFF. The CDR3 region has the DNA TGTGCCAGCAGAGGACAGGGGTTACATGAGCAGTTCTTC.

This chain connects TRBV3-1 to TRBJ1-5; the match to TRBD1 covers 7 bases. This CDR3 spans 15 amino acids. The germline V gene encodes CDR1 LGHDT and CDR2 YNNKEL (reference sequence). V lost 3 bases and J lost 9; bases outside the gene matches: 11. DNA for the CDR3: TGTGCCAGCAGCCAGAGTACAGGGGCGGCGTGGCCCCAGCATTTT. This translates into CASSQSTGAAWPQHF.

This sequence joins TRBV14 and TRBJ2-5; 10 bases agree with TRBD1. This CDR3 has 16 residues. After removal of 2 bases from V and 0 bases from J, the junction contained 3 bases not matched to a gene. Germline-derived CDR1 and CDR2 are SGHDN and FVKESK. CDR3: CASSQRDRGYQETQYF. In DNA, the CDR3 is TGTGCCAGCAGCCAACGGGACAGGGGATACCAAGAGACCCAGTACTTC.

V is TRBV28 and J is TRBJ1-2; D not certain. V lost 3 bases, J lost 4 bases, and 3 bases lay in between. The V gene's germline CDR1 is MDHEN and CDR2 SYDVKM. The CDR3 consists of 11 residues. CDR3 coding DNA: TGTGCCAGCAGTTTTACCTATGGCTACACCTTC. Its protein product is CASSFTYGYTF.

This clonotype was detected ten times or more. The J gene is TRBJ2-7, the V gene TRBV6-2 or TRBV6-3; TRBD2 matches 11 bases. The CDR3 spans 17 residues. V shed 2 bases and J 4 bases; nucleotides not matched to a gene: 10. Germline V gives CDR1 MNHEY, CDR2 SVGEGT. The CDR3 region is CASSYLPSGRSRYEQYF. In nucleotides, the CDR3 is TGTGCCAGCAGTTACCTTCCTAGCGGGAGGTCACGATACGAGCAGTACTTC.

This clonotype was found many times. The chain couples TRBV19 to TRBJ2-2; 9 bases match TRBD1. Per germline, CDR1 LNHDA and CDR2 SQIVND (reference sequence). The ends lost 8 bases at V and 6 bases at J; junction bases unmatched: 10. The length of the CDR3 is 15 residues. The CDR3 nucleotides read TGTGCCAGTCGGGTGAGACAGGGGGTCTCCGGGGAGCTGTTTTTT. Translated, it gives CASRVRQGVSGELFF.

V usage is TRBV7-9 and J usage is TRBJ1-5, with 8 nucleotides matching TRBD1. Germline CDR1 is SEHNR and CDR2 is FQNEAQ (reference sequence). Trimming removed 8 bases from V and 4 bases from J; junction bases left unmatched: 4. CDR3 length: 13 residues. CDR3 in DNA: TGTGCCAGCGGGACAGGCGTAAATCAGCCCCAGCATTTT. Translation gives CASGTGVNQPQHF.

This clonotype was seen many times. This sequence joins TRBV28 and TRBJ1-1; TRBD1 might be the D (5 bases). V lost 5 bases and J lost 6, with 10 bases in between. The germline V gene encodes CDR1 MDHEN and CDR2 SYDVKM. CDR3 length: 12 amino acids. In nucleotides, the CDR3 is TGTGCCAGCAGTGAACAGGTCCCTGAAGCTTTCTTT. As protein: CASSEQVPEAFF. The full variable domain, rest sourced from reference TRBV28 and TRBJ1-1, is DVKVTQSSRYLVKRTGEKVFLECVQDMDHENMFWYRQDPGLGLRLIYFSYDVKMKEKGDIPEGYSVSREKKERFSLILESASTNQTSMYLCASSEQVPEAFFGQGTRLTVV.

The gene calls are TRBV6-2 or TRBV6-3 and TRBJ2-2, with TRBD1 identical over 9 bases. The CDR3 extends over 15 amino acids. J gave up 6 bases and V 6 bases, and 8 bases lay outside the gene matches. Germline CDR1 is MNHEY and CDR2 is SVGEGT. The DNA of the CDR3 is TGTGCCAGCAGCCTTACAGGGGGCGCGGCCGGGGAGCTGTTTTTT. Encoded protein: CASSLTGGAAGELFF.

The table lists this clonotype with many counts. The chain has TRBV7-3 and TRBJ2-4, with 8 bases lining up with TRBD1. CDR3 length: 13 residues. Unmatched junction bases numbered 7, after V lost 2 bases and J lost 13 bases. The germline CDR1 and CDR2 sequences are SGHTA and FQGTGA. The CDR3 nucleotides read TGTGCCAGCAGCTTACCGGGGACAGGAGGACAGTACTTC. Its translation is CASSLPGTGGQYF.

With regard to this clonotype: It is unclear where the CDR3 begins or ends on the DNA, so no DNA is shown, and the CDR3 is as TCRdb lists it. This CDR3 is CSVAEGTF. The J gene is TRBJ1-2, the V gene TRBV29-1. Inclusive of both ends, the CDR3 amounts to 8 amino acids. Germline values: CDR1 SQVTM, CDR2 ANQGSEA.